This T cell receptor (beta chain) was profiled in a study of PD-1 blockade in mismatch repair-deficient tumors. Assay: immunoSEQ multiplex PCR; the TCRdb copy retains only in-frame clones and omits some. There are about 22,000 clones in the sample; just under 85% occur only once, and roughly 17% lies in the top ten. This clone was picked up one time. There are 15 residues in the CDR3. CDR1 and CDR2 (germline): MGHRA, YSYEKL. Trimming shortened V by 1 base and J by 8 bases, and 15 bases separated the two germline ends. Mismatch repair deficiency was confirmed in all patients, by PCR or immunohistochemistry.

This TCR derives from an adult with mismatch repair-deficient cancer. Here the sequenced sample was peripheral blood, taken 2 weeks after starting pembrolizumab. This chain uses TRBV4-1 with TRBJ2-1; D unresolved. CDR3 in DNA: TGCGCCAGCAGCCAAGCAGATATGATTTTGGATGAGCAGTTCTTC. It codes for CASSQADMILDEQFF.